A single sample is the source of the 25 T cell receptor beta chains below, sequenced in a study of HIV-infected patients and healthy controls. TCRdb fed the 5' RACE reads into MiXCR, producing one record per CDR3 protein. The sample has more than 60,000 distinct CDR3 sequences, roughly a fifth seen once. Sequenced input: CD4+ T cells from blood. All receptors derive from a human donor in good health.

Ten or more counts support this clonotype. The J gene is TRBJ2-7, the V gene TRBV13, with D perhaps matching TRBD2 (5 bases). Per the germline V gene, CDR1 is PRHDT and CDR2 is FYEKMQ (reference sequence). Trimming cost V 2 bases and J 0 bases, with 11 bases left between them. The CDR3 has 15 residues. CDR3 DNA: TGTGCCAGCAGCTTACGGACTCGTAGCTCCTACGAGCAGTACTTC. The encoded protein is CASSLRTRSSYEQYF.

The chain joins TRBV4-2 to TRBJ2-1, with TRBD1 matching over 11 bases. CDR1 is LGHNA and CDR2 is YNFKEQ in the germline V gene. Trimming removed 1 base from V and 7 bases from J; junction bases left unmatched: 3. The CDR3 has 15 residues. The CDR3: CASSQGTGGQNEQFF. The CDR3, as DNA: TGTGCCAGCAGCCAAGGGACAGGGGGCCAAAATGAGCAGTTCTTC.

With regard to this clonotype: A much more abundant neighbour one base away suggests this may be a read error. CDR3 bases: TGTGCCACCAGTGATTTGAGCGGGAGCTCCTACAATGAGCAGTTCTTC. Protein sequence: CATSDLSGSSYNEQFF. The chain is built from TRBV24-1 and TRBJ2-1, with TRBD2 matching 8 bases. V shed 0 bases and J 0 bases; nucleotides not matched to a gene: 0. CDR3 length: 16 residues. Germline CDR1 and CDR2: KGHDR and SFDVKD.

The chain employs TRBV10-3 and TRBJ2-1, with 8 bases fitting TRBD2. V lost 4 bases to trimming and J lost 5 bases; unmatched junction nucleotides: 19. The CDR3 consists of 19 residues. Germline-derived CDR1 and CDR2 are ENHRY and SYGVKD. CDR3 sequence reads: CAISASTTSVFTLNNEQFF. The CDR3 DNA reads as TGTGCCATCAGTGCCTCCACGACTAGCGTTTTCACTTTAAACAATGAGCAGTTCTTC.

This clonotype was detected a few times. DNA for the CDR3: TGCAGTGCTAGAGACCTTGGACTAGCGGGGAAAAACATTCAGTACTTC. It translates to CSARDLGLAGKNIQYF. The chain links TRBV20-1 to TRBJ2-4; the match to TRBD2 covers 12 bases. The germline CDR1 and CDR2 sequences are DFQATT and SNEGSKA (reference sequence). V lost 0 bases and J lost 4; bases outside the gene matches: 4. This CDR3 comprises 16 residues.

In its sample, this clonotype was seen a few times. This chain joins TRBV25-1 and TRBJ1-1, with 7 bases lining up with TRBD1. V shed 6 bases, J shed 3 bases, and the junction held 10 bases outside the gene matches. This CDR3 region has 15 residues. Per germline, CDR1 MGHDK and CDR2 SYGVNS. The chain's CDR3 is CASRSFDREDTEAFF. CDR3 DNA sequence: TGTGCCAGCAGGTCTTTCGACAGGGAAGACACTGAAGCTTTCTTT.

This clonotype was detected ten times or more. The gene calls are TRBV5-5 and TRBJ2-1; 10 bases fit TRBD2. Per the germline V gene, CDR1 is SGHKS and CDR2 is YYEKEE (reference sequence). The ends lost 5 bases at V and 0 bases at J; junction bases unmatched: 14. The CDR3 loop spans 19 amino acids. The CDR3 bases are TGTGCCAGCAGTAAACTACCGGGACTAGCGTCGAGCTCCTACAATGAGCAGTTCTTC. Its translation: CASSKLPGLASSSYNEQFF.

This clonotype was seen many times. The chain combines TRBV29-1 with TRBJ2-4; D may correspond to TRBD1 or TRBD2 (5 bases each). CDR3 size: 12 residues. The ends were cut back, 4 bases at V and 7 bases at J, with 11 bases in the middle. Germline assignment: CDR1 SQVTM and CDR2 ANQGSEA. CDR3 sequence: CSVAQGENIQYF. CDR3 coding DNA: TGCAGCGTTGCCCAGGGAGAGAACATTCAGTACTTC.

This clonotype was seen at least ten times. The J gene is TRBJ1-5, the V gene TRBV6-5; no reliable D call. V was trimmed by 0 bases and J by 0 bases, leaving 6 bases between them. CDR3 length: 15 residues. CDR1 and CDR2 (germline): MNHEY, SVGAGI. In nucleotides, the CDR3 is TGTGCCAGCAGTTACTCGCAGGCTAGCAATCAGCCCCAGCATTTT. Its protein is CASSYSQASNQPQHF.

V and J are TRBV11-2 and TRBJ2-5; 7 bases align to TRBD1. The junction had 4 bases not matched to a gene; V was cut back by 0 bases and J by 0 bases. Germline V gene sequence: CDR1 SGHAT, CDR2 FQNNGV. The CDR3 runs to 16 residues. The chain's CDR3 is CASSLDRDRYQETQYF. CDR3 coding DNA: TGTGCCAGCAGCTTAGATAGGGACAGATACCAAGAGACCCAGTACTTC.

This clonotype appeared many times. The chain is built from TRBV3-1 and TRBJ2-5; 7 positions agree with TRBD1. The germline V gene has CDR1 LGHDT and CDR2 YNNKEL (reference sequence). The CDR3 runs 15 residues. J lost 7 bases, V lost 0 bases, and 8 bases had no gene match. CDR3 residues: CASSQELVAGGTQYF. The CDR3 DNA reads TGTGCCAGCAGCCAAGAACTAGTGGCAGGGGGGACCCAGTACTTC.

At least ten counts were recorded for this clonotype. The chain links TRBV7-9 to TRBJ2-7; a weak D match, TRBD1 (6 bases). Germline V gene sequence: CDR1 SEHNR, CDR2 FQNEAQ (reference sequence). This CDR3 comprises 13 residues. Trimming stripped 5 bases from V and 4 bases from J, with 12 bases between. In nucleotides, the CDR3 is TGTGCCAGCAGCAGACAGGCGAGATACGAGCAGTACTTC. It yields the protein CASSRQARYEQYF.

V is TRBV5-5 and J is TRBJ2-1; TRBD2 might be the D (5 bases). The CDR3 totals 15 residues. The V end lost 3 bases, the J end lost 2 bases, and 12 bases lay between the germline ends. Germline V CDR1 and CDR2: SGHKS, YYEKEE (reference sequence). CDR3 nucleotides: TGTGCCAGCAGCTATGAGGGAGATGCCTACAATGAGCAGTTCTTC. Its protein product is CASSYEGDAYNEQFF.

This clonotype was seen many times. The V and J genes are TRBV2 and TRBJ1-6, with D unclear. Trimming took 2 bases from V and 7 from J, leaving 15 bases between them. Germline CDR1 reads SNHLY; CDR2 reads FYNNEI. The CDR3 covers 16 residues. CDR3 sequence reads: CASSERPTGPNSPLHF. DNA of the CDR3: TGTGCCAGCAGTGAAAGGCCCACGGGTCCCAATTCACCCCTCCACTTT.

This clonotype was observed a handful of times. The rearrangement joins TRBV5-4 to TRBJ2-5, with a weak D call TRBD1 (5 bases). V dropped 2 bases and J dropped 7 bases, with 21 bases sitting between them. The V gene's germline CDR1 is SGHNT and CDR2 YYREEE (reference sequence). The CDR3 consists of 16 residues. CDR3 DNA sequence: TGTGCCAGCAGCTTTTTTTCCGTACAGGCGACAGCGACCCAGTACTTC. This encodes CASSFFSVQATATQYF.

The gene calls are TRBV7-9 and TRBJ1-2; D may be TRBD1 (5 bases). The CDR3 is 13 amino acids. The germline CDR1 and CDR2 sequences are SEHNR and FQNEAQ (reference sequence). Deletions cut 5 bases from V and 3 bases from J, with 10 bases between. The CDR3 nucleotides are TGTGCCAGCAGCCCAGGGAGTTACTATGGCTACACCTTC. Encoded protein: CASSPGSYYGYTF.

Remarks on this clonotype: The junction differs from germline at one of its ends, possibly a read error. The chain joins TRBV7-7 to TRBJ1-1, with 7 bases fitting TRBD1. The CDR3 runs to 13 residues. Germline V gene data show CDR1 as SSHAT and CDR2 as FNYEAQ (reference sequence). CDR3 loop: CASSLKQGTEAFF. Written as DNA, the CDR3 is TGTGCTAGCAGCCTCAAACAGGGGACTGAAGCTTTCTTT.

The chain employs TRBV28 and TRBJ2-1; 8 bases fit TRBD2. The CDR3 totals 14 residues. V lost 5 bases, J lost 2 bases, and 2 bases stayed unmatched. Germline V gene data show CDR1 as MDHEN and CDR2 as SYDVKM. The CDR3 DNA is TGTGCCAGCAGTAGCGGGAGCACCTACAATGAGCAGTTCTTC. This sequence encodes CASSSGSTYNEQFF. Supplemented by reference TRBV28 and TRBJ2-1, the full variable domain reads DVKVTQSSRYLVKRTGEKVFLECVQDMDHENMFWYRQDPGLGLRLIYFSYDVKMKEKGDIPEGYSVSREKKERFSLILESASTNQTSMYLCASSSGSTYNEQFFGPGTRLTVL.

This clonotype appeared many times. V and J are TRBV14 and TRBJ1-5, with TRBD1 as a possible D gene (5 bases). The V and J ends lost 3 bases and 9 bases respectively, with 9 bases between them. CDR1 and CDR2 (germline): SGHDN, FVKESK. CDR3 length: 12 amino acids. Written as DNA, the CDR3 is TGTGCCAGCAGCCAGGGGGAGGGGCCCCAGCATTTT. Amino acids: CASSQGEGPQHF. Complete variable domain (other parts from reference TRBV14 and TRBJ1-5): EAGVTQFPSHSVIEKGQTVTLRCDPISGHDNLYWYRRVMGKEIKFLLHFVKESKQDESGMPNNRFLAERTGGTYSTLKVQPAELEDSGVYFCASSQGEGPQHFGDGTRLSIL.

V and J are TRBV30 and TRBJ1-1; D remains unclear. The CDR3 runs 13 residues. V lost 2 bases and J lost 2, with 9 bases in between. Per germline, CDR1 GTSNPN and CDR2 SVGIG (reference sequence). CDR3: CAWSLQINTEAFF. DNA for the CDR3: TGTGCCTGGAGTCTACAGATAAACACTGAAGCTTTCTTT.

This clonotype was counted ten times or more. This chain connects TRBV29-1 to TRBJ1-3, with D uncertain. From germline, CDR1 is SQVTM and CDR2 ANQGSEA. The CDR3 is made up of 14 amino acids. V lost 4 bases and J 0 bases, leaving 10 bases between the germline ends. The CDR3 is CSVVPGASGNTIYF. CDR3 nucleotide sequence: TGCAGCGTTGTACCAGGCGCCTCTGGAAACACCATATATTTT.

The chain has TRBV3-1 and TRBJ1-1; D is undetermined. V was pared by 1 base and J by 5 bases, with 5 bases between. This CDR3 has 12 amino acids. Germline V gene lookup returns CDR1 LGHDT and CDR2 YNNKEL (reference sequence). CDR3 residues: CASSQGRTEAFF. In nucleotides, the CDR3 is TGTGCCAGCAGCCAAGGCAGGACTGAAGCTTTCTTT.

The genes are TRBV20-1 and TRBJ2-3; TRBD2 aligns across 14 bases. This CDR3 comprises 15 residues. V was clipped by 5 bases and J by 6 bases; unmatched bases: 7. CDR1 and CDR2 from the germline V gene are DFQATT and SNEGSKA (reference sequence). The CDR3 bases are TGCAGTGCTCCGGGACTAGCGGGGGTATCGGATACGCAGTATTTT. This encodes CSAPGLAGVSDTQYF.

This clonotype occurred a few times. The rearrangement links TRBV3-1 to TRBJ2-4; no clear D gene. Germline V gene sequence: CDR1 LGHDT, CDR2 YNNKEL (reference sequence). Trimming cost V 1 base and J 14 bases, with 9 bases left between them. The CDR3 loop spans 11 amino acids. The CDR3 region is CASSQGWYKYF. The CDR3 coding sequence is TGTGCCAGCAGCCAAGGTTGGTACAAGTACTTC.

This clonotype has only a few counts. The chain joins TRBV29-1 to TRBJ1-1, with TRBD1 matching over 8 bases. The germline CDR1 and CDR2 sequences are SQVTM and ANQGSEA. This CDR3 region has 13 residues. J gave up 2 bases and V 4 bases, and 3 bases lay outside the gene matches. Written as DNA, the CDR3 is TGCAGCGTTGTGGACAGGGTTAACACTGAAGCTTTCTTT. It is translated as CSVVDRVNTEAFF.